A single T cell receptor (beta chain) is shown here with its context. No antigen is known for it. These data are taken from a study of response to subunit inactivated influenza vaccine. Study-wide findings and caveats: Each seasonal influenza vaccination, the authors suggested, recruits few new T cells.

TCRdb passed the RT-PCR reads through MiXCR, listing each CDR3 protein once. The table includes 800,000 or so distinct CDR3 sequences, 20% to 25% detected once. Trimming removed 2 bases from V and 4 bases from J, with 12 bases in between. The CDR3 is made up of 15 amino acids. The germline V gene encodes CDR1 MNHNS and CDR2 SASEGT. The chain uses TRBV6-1 and TRBJ1-3; a weak D match, TRBD1 (5 bases). The sample here was PBMCs from blood, taken 4 to 6 days after vaccination. This TCR was sampled from a man aged 45 to 65 who received an inactivated influenza vaccine. Written as DNA, the CDR3 is TGTGCCAGCAGTGAACATGGCAGGGTCGGAAACACCATATATTTT. Translated: CASSEHGRVGNTIYF.